Below, 20 T cell receptor beta chains from the same sample are listed, as sequenced in a study of blood T cells in healthy people across ages. The use of a sample-barcoded 5' primer and a J-beta primer mix characterized a second PCR of roughly 7 to 11 cycles. TCRdb analysed the 5' RACE reads with MiXCR anew, one entry per CDR3 protein. The sample yields approximately 780,000 distinct CDR3 sequences, roughly 25% seen once. These data also featured in a second study, about T cells of mothers and their children.

Sequenced: blood. All receptors derive from a boy aged 10-17 years in good health.

As concerns this clonotype: Germline is not matched at one junction end, which may reflect a read error. The V and J genes are TRBV7-2 and TRBJ2-1; D is undetermined. In germline, CDR1 is SGHTA, CDR2 FQGNSA. This CDR3 is 13 amino acids long. The CDR3 coding sequence is TGTGCCAACAGCGTCACTCCACGCAATGACCAGTTCTTC. This encodes CANSVTPRNDQFF.

This clonotype came up a few times. V and J are TRBV29-1 and TRBJ1-6; TRBD1 might be the D (6 bases). V was trimmed by 7 bases and J by 4 bases, leaving 14 bases between them. The germline CDR1 and CDR2 sequences are SQVTM and ANQGSEA. This CDR3 comprises 14 residues. The CDR3 DNA follows: TGCAGCGCTTGGACAGTCTTTTATAATTCACCCCTCCACTTT. This codes for CSAWTVFYNSPLHF. The whole variable domain, remainder taken from reference TRBV29-1 and TRBJ1-6, is SAVISQKPSRDICQRGTSLTIQCQVDSQVTMMFWYRQQPGQSLTLIATANQGSEATYESGFVIDKFPISRPNLTFSTLTVSNMSPEDSSIYLCSAWTVFYNSPLHFGNGTRLTVT.

The CDR3 reads CASRPGTGVPDTQYF. The DNA for the CDR3 is TGTGCCAGCAGACCCGGGACAGGGGTACCTGATACGCAGTATTTT. V usage is TRBV12-3 or TRBV12-4 and J usage is TRBJ2-3; 10 bases are a match to TRBD1. V lost 6 bases, J lost 6 bases, and 9 bases stayed unmatched. This CDR3 has 15 amino acids.

This clonotype was observed a handful of times. This sequence joins TRBV13 and TRBJ1-5; tentatively, D is TRBD1 (5 bases). The ends were cut back, 0 bases at V and 2 bases at J, with 11 bases in the middle. The CDR3 loop spans 16 amino acids. Germline CDR1 is PRHDT and CDR2 is FYEKMQ (reference sequence). CDR3 loop: CASSLGPGLGNQPQHF. As DNA, the CDR3 is TGTGCCAGCAGCTTAGGTCCAGGGCTTGGCAATCAGCCCCAGCATTTT.

The chain couples TRBV6-1 to TRBJ2-3; D is undetermined. CDR1 and CDR2 (germline): MNHNS, SASEGT. V was trimmed by 4 bases and J by 6 bases, leaving 14 bases between them. The CDR3 totals 14 residues. In DNA, the CDR3 is TGTGCCAGCAGTGGAGACTTCACAAGGGATACGCAGTATTTT. Translating it yields CASSGDFTRDTQYF.

This clonotype was found a few times. This sequence joins TRBV11-2 and TRBJ1-2; D is ambiguous. Germline values: CDR1 SGHAT, CDR2 FQNNGV. The length of the CDR3 is 12 residues. Trimming cost V 5 bases and J 4 bases, with 8 bases left between them. CDR3 nucleotide sequence: TGTGCCAGCAGCAAGGAGGTCTATGGCTACACCTTC. This translates into CASSKEVYGYTF. Filled out from reference TRBV11-2 and TRBJ1-2, the complete variable domain reads EAGVAQSPRYKIIEKRQSVAFWCNPISGHATLYWYQQILGQGPKLLIQFQNNGVVDDSQLPKDRFSAERLKGVDSTLKIQPAKLEDSAVYLCASSKEVYGYTFGSGTRLTVV.

J is TRBJ2-3 and V is TRBV29-1; D perhaps matches TRBD2 (7 bases). V lost 8 bases and J 1 base, leaving 13 bases between the germline ends. The germline V gene encodes CDR1 SQVTM and CDR2 ANQGSEA. The CDR3 is 13 residues long. As DNA, the CDR3 is TGCAGCCGAGGGGGGGCTCGCACAGATACGCAGTATTTT. It codes for CSRGGARTDTQYF.

The chain combines TRBV6-1 with TRBJ2-5; 7 bases line up with TRBD1. The tail of the sequence fits TRBJ2-7 better, so the J call may be wrong. CDR3 length equals 14 residues. Per germline, CDR1 MNHNS and CDR2 SASEGT. CDR3 sequence reads: CASSDLRDSYEQYF. DNA for the CDR3: TGTGCCAGCAGTGACCTACGGGACAGCTACGAGCAGTACTTC.

J is TRBJ2-7 and V is TRBV20-1, with 7 bases aligning to TRBD1. The junction had 5 bases not matched to a gene; V was cut back by 4 bases and J by 2 bases. CDR1 and CDR2 (germline): DFQATT, SNEGSKA (reference sequence). The CDR3 extends over 13 amino acids. Here the CDR3 DNA reads TGCAGTGCTATTTGGGACAGTGCCTACGAGCAGTACTTC. It yields the protein CSAIWDSAYEQYF.

This clonotype was seen only a few times. CDR3: CASSLAFGGVTEAFF. CDR3 coding DNA: TGCGCCAGCAGCTTGGCTTTCGGAGGGGTCACTGAAGCTTTCTTT. This chain uses TRBV5-1 with TRBJ1-1; TRBD1 is a possible D gene (5 bases). Trimming left V 0 bases short and J 4 bases short, with 13 bases between. The CDR3 contains 15 residues. In germline, CDR1 is SGHRS, CDR2 YFSETQ.

V gene TRBV5-1 combines with J gene TRBJ2-1; tentative D call: TRBD1 (5 bases). TRBJ2-7 matches the DNA end more closely, so the J call is doubtful. This CDR3 is 17 amino acids long. Per germline, CDR1 SGHRS and CDR2 YFSETQ. The CDR3 DNA reads TGCGCCAGCAGCTTAGATGTCGACAGCCCCAGTCTATACGAGCAGTACTTC. Its protein is CASSLDVDSPSLYEQYF.

Details on this clonotype: The conserved phenylalanine or tryptophan normally closing the CDR3 is absent here, so this likely arose from a read error. This chain joins TRBV9 and TRBJ2-7; D remains unclear. The CDR3 is made up of 15 amino acids. V was clipped by 0 bases and J by 1 base, with 11 bases between them. Per the germline V gene, CDR1 is SGDLS and CDR2 is YYNGEE. CDR3 DNA: TGTGCCAGCAGCGTAGCTCCCGACGGTTCCTACGAGCAGTACCTC. Its translation is CASSVAPDGSYEQYL.

The rearrangement uses TRBV28 and TRBJ2-3, with 8 bases aligning to TRBD1. The V gene end was trimmed by 3 bases and the J gene end by 2 bases; junction bases not matched to a gene: 4. Per the germline V gene, CDR1 is MDHEN and CDR2 is SYDVKM. This CDR3 has 15 residues. CDR3 nucleotide sequence: TGTGCCAGCAGTTTGACAGGGGCACCCACAGATACGCAGTATTTT. Protein sequence: CASSLTGAPTDTQYF.

This clonotype was counted between two and nine times. The chain combines TRBV20-1 with TRBJ1-5; D gene uncertain. The germline V gene encodes CDR1 DFQATT and CDR2 SNEGSKA (reference sequence). V lost 3 bases to trimming and J lost 0 bases, with 6 bases between them. The CDR3 runs 13 residues. The chain's CDR3 is CSARAASNQPQHF. The DNA of the CDR3 is TGCAGTGCTAGGGCGGCTAGCAATCAGCCCCAGCATTTT.

This sequence joins TRBV9 and TRBJ2-7, with 9 bases that match TRBD1. Germline CDR1 is SGDLS and CDR2 is YYNGEE. The CDR3 extends over 15 amino acids. J lost 2 bases, V lost 0 bases, and 3 bases had no gene match. The CDR3 is CASSVGGQGPYEQYF. CDR3 coding DNA: TGTGCCAGCAGCGTAGGGGGACAGGGACCCTACGAGCAGTACTTC. The variable domain in full, completed from reference TRBV9 and TRBJ2-7, reads DSGVTQTPKHLITATGQRVTLRCSPRSGDLSVYWYQQSLDQGLQFLIQYYNGEERAKGNILERFSAQQFPDLHSELNLSSLELGDSALYFCASSVGGQGPYEQYFGPGTRLTVT.

CDR3 nucleotide sequence: TGCAGTGCTAGAAAAGGGACTAGCCCATACCAAGAGACCCAGTACTTC. It specifies CSARKGTSPYQETQYF. The chain recombines TRBV20-1 with TRBJ2-7, with 9 bases lining up with TRBD2. TRBJ2-5 explains the end of the DNA better; the J call may be wrong. This CDR3 is 16 amino acids long. From germline, CDR1 is DFQATT and CDR2 SNEGSKA (reference sequence).

The chain combines TRBV4-1 with TRBJ1-3; D is unclear. The germline V gene encodes CDR1 MGHRA and CDR2 YSYEKL. This CDR3 is built from 17 residues. V lost 4 bases, J lost 6 bases, and 22 bases lay in between. The CDR3: CASSPSRGNSFENTIYF. The CDR3 DNA follows: TGCGCCAGCAGCCCCTCCCGGGGAAATTCGTTCGAAAACACCATATATTTT.

V is TRBV30 and J is TRBJ2-7; maybe TRBD2 (5 bases). Germline loops: CDR1 GTSNPN, CDR2 SVGIG (reference sequence). The CDR3 is made up of 11 amino acids. The V gene lost 4 bases and the J gene lost 3 bases, with 7 bases spanning the gap. The CDR3 DNA reads as TGTGCCTGGAAGGACTTCTACGAGCAGTACTTC. Protein product: CAWKDFYEQYF.

The chain links TRBV6-5 to TRBJ2-7; D is uncertain. Germline V gene sequence: CDR1 MNHEY, CDR2 SVGAGI. This CDR3 contains 13 residues. Trimming removed 2 bases at V and 3 bases at J, with 8 bases between. For the CDR3, the DNA is TGTGCCAGCAGTTACGGGCGGCTCTACGAGCAGTACTTC. Residues: CASSYGRLYEQYF.

This clonotype was seen only a few times. The gene calls are TRBV12-3 or TRBV12-4 and TRBJ1-2; D gene ambiguous. The CDR3 length is 13 residues. V was shortened by 8 bases and J by 6 bases, with 16 bases between the two germline ends. DNA for the CDR3: TGTGCCAGCCGACGGGGAGGGCAGAATGGCTACACCTTC. As protein: CASRRGGQNGYTF.